Sequencing of this TCR beta chain was carried out in a study of blood T cell repertoires in COVID-19. Across the study: The samples span acute and convalescent COVID-19 from the United States, Italy and Spain. Nucleic acid was either cDNA or gDNA, and it came from T cells, B-cell-depleted T cells, or PBMCs.

Authors' data handling: Reference gene primer amplification gave nucleated cell count estimates. Assay: immunoSEQ multiplex PCR; the TCRdb copy retains only in-frame clones and omits some. The D gene and trimming were derived from the DNA, and the V and J assignments and clone size from that table. The profile shows around 80,000 clones, 60% to 75% of them singletons. Germline V gives CDR1 DFQATT, CDR2 SNEGSKA (reference sequence). The CDR3 covers 11 residues. This TCR derives from a man aged 50-59 years with active or convalescent COVID-19. The chain employs TRBV20-1 and TRBJ2-5; D is perhaps TRBD1 (6 bases). Specimen: peripheral blood. DNA of the CDR3: TGCAGGACAGGACCCAAAGAGACCCAGTACTTC. Protein: CRTGPKETQYF.